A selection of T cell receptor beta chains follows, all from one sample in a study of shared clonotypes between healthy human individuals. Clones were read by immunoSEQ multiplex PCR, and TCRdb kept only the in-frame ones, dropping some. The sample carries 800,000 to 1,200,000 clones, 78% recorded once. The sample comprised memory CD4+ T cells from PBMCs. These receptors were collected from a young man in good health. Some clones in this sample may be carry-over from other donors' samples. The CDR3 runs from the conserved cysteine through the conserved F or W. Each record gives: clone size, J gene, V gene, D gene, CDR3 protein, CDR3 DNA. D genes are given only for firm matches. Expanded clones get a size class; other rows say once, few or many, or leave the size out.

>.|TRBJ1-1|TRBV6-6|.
CASRDGTNTEAFF
TGTGCCAGCAGAGACGGAACCAACACTGAAGCTTTCTTT
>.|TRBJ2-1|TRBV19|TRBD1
CASTPGQARNEQFF
TGTGCCAGTACCCCCGGACAGGCCCGCAATGAGCAGTTCTTC
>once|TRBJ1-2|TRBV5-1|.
CASSAEYGYTF
TGCGCCAGCAGCGCCGAATATGGCTACACCTTC
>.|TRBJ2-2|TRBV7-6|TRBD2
CASSLTLAGGAGELFF
TGTGCCAGCAGCTTAACCCTAGCGGGAGGAGCCGGGGAGCTGTTTTTT
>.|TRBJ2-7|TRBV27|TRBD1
CASSSLGQGQGLYEQYF
TGTGCCAGCAGTTCACTCGGACAGGGCCAGGGCCTCTACGAGCAGTACTTC
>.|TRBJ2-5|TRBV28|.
CASVGTLQETQYF
TGTGCCAGCGTTGGGACTCTCCAAGAGACCCAGTACTTC
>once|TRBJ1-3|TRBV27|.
CASRDRPSSGNTIYF
TGTGCCAGCAGAGACAGGCCAAGCTCTGGAAACACCATATATTTT
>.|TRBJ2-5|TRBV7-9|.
CASSPTPTGERETQYF
TGTGCCAGCAGCCCCACCCCAACAGGAGAGAGGGAGACCCAGTACTTC
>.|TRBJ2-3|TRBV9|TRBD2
CASSVGASGMTDTQYF
TGTGCCAGCAGCGTAGGGGCTAGCGGGATGACAGATACGCAGTATTTT
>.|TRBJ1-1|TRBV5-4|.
CASSFFFTGVNTEAFF
TGTGCCAGCAGCTTTTTTTTTACCGGGGTGAACACTGAAGCTTTCTTT
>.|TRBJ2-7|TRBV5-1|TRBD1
CASSLETTGVYEQYF
TGCGCCAGCAGCTTGGAGACGACAGGGGTATACGAGCAGTACTTC
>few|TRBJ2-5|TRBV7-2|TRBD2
CASSLARREAGETQYF
TGTGCCAGCAGCTTAGCGCGTCGGGAGGCGGGAGAGACCCAGTACTTC
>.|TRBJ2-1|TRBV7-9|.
CASSLKSGYNEQFF
TGTGCCAGCAGCTTAAAAAGCGGTTACAATGAGCAGTTCTTC
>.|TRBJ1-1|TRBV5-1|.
CASNVFGAGVGNTEAFF
TGCGCCAGCAATGTATTCGGGGCGGGGGTAGGGAACACTGAAGCTTTCTTT
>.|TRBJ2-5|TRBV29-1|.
CSVGIAQETQYF
TGCAGCGTTGGTATCGCTCAAGAGACCCAGTACTTC
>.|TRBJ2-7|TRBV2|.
CASTQEGNFYEQYF
TGTGCCAGCACACAGGAGGGCAATTTCTACGAGCAGTACTTC
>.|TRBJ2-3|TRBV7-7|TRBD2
CASSPKPSGRTDTQYF
TGTGCCAGCAGCCCCAAACCTAGCGGGAGGACAGATACGCAGTATTTT
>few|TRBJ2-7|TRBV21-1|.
CASSGTVPGSYEQYF
TGTGCCAGCAGCGGGACAGTCCCGGGGTCCTACGAGCAGTACTTC
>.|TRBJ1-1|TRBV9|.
CASARGGTMNTEAFF
TGTGCCAGCGCACGAGGGGGAACTATGAACACTGAAGCTTTCTTT
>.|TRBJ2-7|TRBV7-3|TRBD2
CASSLGASGNYEQYF
TGTGCCAGCAGCTTAGGGGCTAGCGGTAACTACGAGCAGTACTTC
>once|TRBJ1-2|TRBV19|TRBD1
CASNTQGARHYGYTF
TGTGCCAGTAATACACAGGGGGCGAGGCACTATGGCTACACCTTC
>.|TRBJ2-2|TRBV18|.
CASSRGLGDTGELFF
TGTGCCAGCTCCCGGGGACTGGGAGACACCGGGGAGCTGTTTTTT
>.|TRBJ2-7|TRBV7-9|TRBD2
CASSRGESFSYEQYF
TGTGCCAGCAGCCGGGGGGAGTCCTTCTCCTACGAGCAGTACTTC
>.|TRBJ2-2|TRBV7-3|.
CASSPPGANTGELFF
TGTGCCAGCAGCCCCCCAGGGGCGAACACCGGGGAGCTGTTTTTT
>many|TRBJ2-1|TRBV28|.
CASGSRGSEQFF
TGTGCCAGCGGCTCTCGGGGCAGCGAGCAGTTCTTC
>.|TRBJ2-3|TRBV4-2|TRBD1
CASSQERGRTDTQYF
TGTGCCAGCAGCCAAGAGAGGGGGCGGACAGATACGCAGTATTTT
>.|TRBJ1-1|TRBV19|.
CASSRGLTEAFF
TGTGCCAGTAGTAGGGGGCTTACTGAAGCTTTCTTT
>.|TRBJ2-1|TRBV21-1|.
CASSRGLAGAHPSYNEQFF
TGTGCCAGCAGCAGGGGACTAGCAGGAGCCCACCCCTCCTACAATGAGCAGTTCTTC
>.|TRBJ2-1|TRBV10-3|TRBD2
CAISGGDYGNEQFF
TGTGCCATCAGTGGGGGGGACTATGGAAATGAGCAGTTCTTC
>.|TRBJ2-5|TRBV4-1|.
CASSRGGVETQYF
TGCGCCAGCAGTCGAGGGGGTGTGGAGACCCAGTACTTC
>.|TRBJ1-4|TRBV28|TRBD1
CASSRTGTLNEKLFF
TGTGCCAGCAGTCGGACAGGGACACTAAATGAAAAACTGTTTTTT
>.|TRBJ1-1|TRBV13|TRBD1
CASSSRQGANTEAFF
TGTGCCAGCAGCTCAAGACAGGGGGCGAACACTGAAGCTTTCTTT
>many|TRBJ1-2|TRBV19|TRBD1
CASSPDRVGRGYTF
TGTGCCAGTAGTCCGGACAGGGTAGGACGTGGCTACACCTTC
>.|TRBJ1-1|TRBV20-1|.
CSARDETEAFF
TGCAGTGCTAGAGATGAGACTGAAGCTTTCTTT
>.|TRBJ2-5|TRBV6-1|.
CASSVPGREGYQETQYF
TGTGCCAGCAGTGTCCCCGGAAGAGAGGGATATCAAGAGACCCAGTACTTC
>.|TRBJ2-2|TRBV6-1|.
CAGPLERAGELFF
TGTGCCGGCCCTTTGGAGAGAGCCGGGGAGCTGTTTTTT
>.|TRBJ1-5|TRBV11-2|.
CASSFSGSNQPQHF
TGTGCCAGCAGCTTTTCCGGGAGCAATCAGCCCCAGCATTTT
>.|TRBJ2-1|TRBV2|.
CASRKTAENEQFF
TGTGCCAGCAGAAAGACAGCCGAGAATGAGCAGTTCTTC
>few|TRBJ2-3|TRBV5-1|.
CASSLWQEGDTQYF
TGCGCCAGCAGCTTGTGGCAGGAAGGGGATACGCAGTATTTT
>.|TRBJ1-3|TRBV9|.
CASSVAGSSGNTIYF
TGTGCCAGCAGCGTAGCTGGGAGCTCTGGAAACACCATATATTTT
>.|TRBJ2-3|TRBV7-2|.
CASSFTSPLDHTQYF
TGTGCCAGCAGCTTCACTAGCCCGCTCGATCATACGCAGTATTTT
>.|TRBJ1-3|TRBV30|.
CAWSVGERPTSGNTIYF
TGTGCCTGGAGTGTCGGAGAGAGGCCTACCTCTGGAAACACCATATATTTT
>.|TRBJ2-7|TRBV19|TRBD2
CASSTAPGGEQYF
TGTGCCAGTAGTACAGCGCCGGGGGGCGAGCAGTACTTC
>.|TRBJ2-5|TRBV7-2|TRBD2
CASSFRPSGRETQYF
TGTGCCAGCAGCTTTAGACCTAGCGGGAGAGAGACCCAGTACTTC
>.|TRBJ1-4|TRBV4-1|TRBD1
CASSQGGRGDEKLFF
TGCGCCAGCAGCCAAGGGGGCAGGGGGGATGAAAAACTGTTTTTT
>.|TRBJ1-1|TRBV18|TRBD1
CASSPGTGDTEAFF
TGTGCCAGCTCACCAGGGACAGGGGACACTGAAGCTTTCTTT
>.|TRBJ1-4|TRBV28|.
CASSSLARTWEKLFF
TGTGCCAGCAGCTCTCTGGCGAGGACTTGGGAAAAACTGTTTTTT
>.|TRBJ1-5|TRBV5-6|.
CASSLGGQKYQPQHF
TGTGCCAGCAGCTTGGGAGGACAGAAGTATCAGCCCCAGCATTTT
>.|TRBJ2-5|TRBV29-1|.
CSVGPGTLGGTQYF
TGCAGCGTCGGACCAGGGACCCTTGGGGGGACCCAGTACTTC
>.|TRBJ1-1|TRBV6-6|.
CASSTGKGFPAFF
TGTGCCAGCAGTACAGGGAAAGGCTTCCCTGCTTTCTTT
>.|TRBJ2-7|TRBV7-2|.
CASSLGRWAAHEQYF
TGTGCCAGCAGCTTAGGTCGTTGGGCAGCCCACGAGCAGTACTTC
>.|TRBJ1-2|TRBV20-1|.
CSARTSYTF
TGCAGTGCCCGAACGTCGTACACCTTC
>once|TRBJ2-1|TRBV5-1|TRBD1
CASSETGVGRQFF
TGCGCCAGCAGCGAAACAGGGGTCGGTAGACAGTTCTTC
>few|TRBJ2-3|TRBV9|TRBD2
CASSALAGGPWSTDTQYF
TGTGCCAGCAGCGCCCTAGCGGGAGGGCCCTGGAGCACAGATACGCAGTATTTT
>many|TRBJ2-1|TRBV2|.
CASATTGDNEQFF
TGTGCCAGCGCGACTACGGGGGACAATGAGCAGTTCTTC
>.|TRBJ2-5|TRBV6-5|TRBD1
CASRPGTGGETQYF
TGTGCCAGCAGGCCCGGGACAGGGGGAGAGACCCAGTACTTC
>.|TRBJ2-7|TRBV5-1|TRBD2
CASSLSLAGPYEQYF
TGCGCCAGCAGCTTGTCCCTAGCGGGACCCTACGAGCAGTACTTC